This is a list of T cell receptor beta chains from one sample in a study of molecular identifiers for immune sequencing clone quantification. TCRdb ran MiXCR on the PCR reads and lists one entry per CDR3 protein. Among about 500,000 distinct CDR3 sequences listed, 20% to 25% were seen once. The sequencing input was naive CD8+ T cells from blood, with Jurkat cell RNA spiked in. These receptors all stem from a human donor in good health. Some libraries in this study had Jurkat cell RNA spiked in. Each CDR3 is given with its conserved first and last residue. D genes are given only for firm matches. Part of the rows lack a size; the others show once, few, many or a class for expanded clones.

D gene | J gene | V gene | clone size | CDR3 DNA | CDR3 protein
NA | TRBJ2-3 | TRBV5-5 | many | TGTGCCAGCAGCTTTACAGGAGATACGCAGTATTTT | CASSFTGDTQYF
NA | TRBJ2-3 | TRBV11-2 | NA | TGTGCCAGCCGGGCCTTGACAGATACGCAGTATTTT | CASRALTDTQYF
TRBD1 | TRBJ1-5 | TRBV19 | many | TGTGCCAGTAGTCCAGGGGGGCTCAATCAGCCCCAGCATTTT | CASSPGGLNQPQHF
TRBD2 | TRBJ2-3 | TRBV6-5 | many | TGTGCCAGCAGTTACGGGCCTAGCGGAAGCACAGATACGCAGTATTTT | CASSYGPSGSTDTQYF
NA | TRBJ1-3 | TRBV19 | few | TGTGCCACCACCGACAGCTCTGGAAACACCATATATTTT | CATTDSSGNTIYF
NA | TRBJ1-2 | TRBV6-5 | NA | TGTGCCAGCAGTTACGGCCCGTACATTGATGGCTACACCTTC | CASSYGPYIDGYTF
TRBD1 | TRBJ1-3 | TRBV20-1 | NA | TGCAGTGCTCCGAACCGGGACAGGGGGTTCGGAAACACCATATATTTT | CSAPNRDRGFGNTIYF
NA | TRBJ2-5 | TRBV7-9 | NA | TGTGCCAGCAGCTTAACAGTCCCGGGCGGGGAGACCCAGTACTTC | CASSLTVPGGETQYF
NA | TRBJ2-5 | TRBV24-1 | NA | TGTGCCACCAGTGAATTGGACGGGGAACAAGAGACCCAGTACTTC | CATSELDGEQETQYF
NA | TRBJ1-1 | TRBV10-2 | many | TGCGCCAGCAGCCCCGGAGAAGGAGCTTTCTTT | CASSPGEGAFF
NA | TRBJ2-3 | TRBV29-1 | many | TGCAGCGTTGAACGACCTATGACGGAGGACCCCACAGATACGCAGTATTTT | CSVERPMTEDPTDTQYF
NA | TRBJ2-4 | TRBV4-3 | NA | TGCGCCAGCAGCCCTAATACGCACCCGCGAAACATTCAGTACTTC | CASSPNTHPRNIQYF
TRBD2 | TRBJ2-7 | TRBV10-3 | few | TGTGCCATGTCGTTGGGGGAGGGCGAGCAGTACTTC | CAMSLGEGEQYF
NA | TRBJ2-1 | TRBV4-1 | many | TGCGCCAGCAGCCAGAACCTTGAGCTGAGCTCCTACAATGAGCAGTTCTTC | CASSQNLELSSYNEQFF
NA | TRBJ2-7 | TRBV12-5 | few | TGTGCTAGTGGTTTCGTCCGGGACCCAAAAGGGGCCACCTACGAGCAGTACTTC | CASGFVRDPKGATYEQYF
NA | TRBJ2-7 | TRBV19 | few | TGTGCCAGTAGTATTTCAGTATCCTACGAGCAGTACTTC | CASSISVSYEQYF
NA | TRBJ2-2 | TRBV29-1 | few | TGCAGCGTTCTACTCGGTGGGACCGGGGAGCTGTTTTTT | CSVLLGGTGELFF
NA | TRBJ1-1 | TRBV13 | many | TGTGCCAGCAGCTTATATCCGGGGAACACTGAAGCTTTCTTT | CASSLYPGNTEAFF
NA | TRBJ2-3 | TRBV20-1 | many | TGCAGTGGTTTCACAGCTGCAGATACGCAGTATTTT | CSGFTAADTQYF
NA | TRBJ2-2 | TRBV7-2 | NA | TGTGCCAGCAGCTTCGGCCAGGGTGCCGGGGAGCTGTTTTTT | CASSFGQGAGELFF
TRBD2 | TRBJ2-1 | TRBV4-1 | few | TGCGCCAGCAGCCAAGTGCGACTAGCGGGAGTAGATGAGCAGTTCTTC | CASSQVRLAGVDEQFF
NA | TRBJ1-5 | TRBV7-6 | many | TGTGCCATCCGAATTCCCCCGAGTGTAGCCCCCGGACCTCGGAATCAGCCCCAGCATTTT | CAIRIPPSVAPGPRNQPQHF
NA | TRBJ2-7 | TRBV5-6 | NA | TGTGCCAGCAGCTTGTCCTCCTGCGAGCAGTACTTC | CASSLSSCEQYF
NA | TRBJ2-1 | TRBV6-2/TRBV6-3 | NA | TGTGCCAGCAGTTACACCCCGGGGTCAAATCTCCGTGAGCAGTTCTTC | CASSYTPGSNLREQFF
NA | TRBJ2-1 | TRBV7-2 | NA | TGTGCCAGCAGATCGACCTTAGTGGGCCTGGACAATGAGCAGTTCTTC | CASRSTLVGLDNEQFF
TRBD1 | TRBJ2-5 | TRBV7-9 | many | TGTGCCAGCAGCTTCTCCGGGACAGGCGAGACCCAGTACTTC | CASSFSGTGETQYF
NA | TRBJ2-1 | TRBV30 | NA | TGTGCCTGGAGCCCCTCCCCTAACAGCCAAGACGAGCAGCTCTTC | CAWSPSPNSQDEQLF
NA | TRBJ2-5 | TRBV6-5 | NA | TGTGCCAGCAGGACGAGGGTAGGGGAGACCCAGTACTTC | CASRTRVGETQYF
TRBD1 | TRBJ1-1 | TRBV20-1 | NA | TGCAGTGCTAGAGATCCCGGACAGGGTGTCACTGAAGCTTTCTTT | CSARDPGQGVTEAFF
NA | TRBJ1-3 | TRBV7-6 | NA | TGTGCCAGCAGCTTGGTTAGGGGGTCTGGTGGAAACACCATATATTTT | CASSLVRGSGGNTIYF
NA | TRBJ2-5 | TRBV29-1 | many | TGCAGCGTTGAGTCCCAGAAAGAGACCCAGTACTTC | CSVESQKETQYF
NA | TRBJ2-7 | TRBV7-2 | NA | TGTGCCAGCAGCTACCCCCCTGAGGACGAGCAGTACTTC | CASSYPPEDEQYF
NA | TRBJ1-1 | TRBV12-3/TRBV12-4 | many | TGTGCCACGCGGGGGGGAGCTGAAGCTTTCTTT | CATRGGAEAFF
TRBD2 | TRBJ2-7 | TRBV19 | few | TGTGCCAGTAGTATGGTGACTAGCGGAGCGAGTATCGACGAGCAGTACTTC | CASSMVTSGASIDEQYF
TRBD1 | TRBJ2-3 | TRBV9 | many | TGTGCCAGCAGCGCCCCAACTAGGGGGCCTTCGGATACGCAGTATTTT | CASSAPTRGPSDTQYF
TRBD2 | TRBJ2-7 | TRBV7-9 | few | TGTGCCAGCAGCTTGATGACTAGCGGGGACTACGAGCAGTACTTC | CASSLMTSGDYEQYF
TRBD1 | TRBJ1-4 | TRBV2 | many | TGTGCCAGCGGGACAGGGGTTTCAGAAAATGAAAAACTGTTTTTT | CASGTGVSENEKLFF
NA | TRBJ1-5 | TRBV20-1 | few | TGCAGTGCTAGAGCGGAGGGAGGAGGCAATCAGCCCCAGCATTTT | CSARAEGGGNQPQHF
NA | TRBJ2-7 | TRBV27 | many | TGTGCCAGCAGTCTGAGACTAGGCTACGAGCAGTACTTC | CASSLRLGYEQYF
NA | TRBJ1-1 | TRBV4-3 | many | TGCGCCAGCAGGGCTGGGGTGCGGGGGACGGACACTGAAGCTTTCTTT | CASRAGVRGTDTEAFF
NA | TRBJ2-1 | TRBV15 | NA | TGTGCCACCAGCAGATGGGACGCCAATGAGCAGTCCTTC | CATSRWDANEQSF